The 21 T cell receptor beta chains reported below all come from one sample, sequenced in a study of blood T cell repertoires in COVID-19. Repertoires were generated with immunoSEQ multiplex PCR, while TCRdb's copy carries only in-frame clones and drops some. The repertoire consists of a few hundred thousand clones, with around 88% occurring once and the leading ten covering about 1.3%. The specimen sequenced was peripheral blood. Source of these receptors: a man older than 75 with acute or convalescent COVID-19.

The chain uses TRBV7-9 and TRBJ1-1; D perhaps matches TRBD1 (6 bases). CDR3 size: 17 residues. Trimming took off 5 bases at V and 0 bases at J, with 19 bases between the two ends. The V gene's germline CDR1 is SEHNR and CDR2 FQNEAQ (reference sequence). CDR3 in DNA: TGTGCCAGCAGCGTCCTCGTGGGGGCCCGGGTGAACACTGAAGCTTTCTTT. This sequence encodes CASSVLVGARVNTEAFF.

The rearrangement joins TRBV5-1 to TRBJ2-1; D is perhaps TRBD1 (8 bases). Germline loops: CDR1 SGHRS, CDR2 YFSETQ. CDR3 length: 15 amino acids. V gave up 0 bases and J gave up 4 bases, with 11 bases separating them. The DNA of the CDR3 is TGCGCCAGCAGCTTGGAACAGGGGGGGTACAATGAGCAGTTCTTC. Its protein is CASSLEQGGYNEQFF.

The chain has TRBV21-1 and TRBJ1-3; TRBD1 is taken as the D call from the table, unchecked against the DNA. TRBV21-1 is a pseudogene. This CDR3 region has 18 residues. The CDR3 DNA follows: TGTGCCAGCAGCACCCACCGGGACAGGGTGAACTCTGGAAACACCATATATTTT. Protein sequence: CASSTHRDRVNSGNTIYF.

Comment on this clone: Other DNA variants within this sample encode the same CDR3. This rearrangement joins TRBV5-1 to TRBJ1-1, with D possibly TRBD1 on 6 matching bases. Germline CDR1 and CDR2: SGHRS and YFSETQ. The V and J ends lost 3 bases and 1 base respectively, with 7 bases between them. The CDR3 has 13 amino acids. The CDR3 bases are TGCGCCAGCAGCTGGACAGCGAACACTGAAGCTTTCTTT. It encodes CASSWTANTEAFF.

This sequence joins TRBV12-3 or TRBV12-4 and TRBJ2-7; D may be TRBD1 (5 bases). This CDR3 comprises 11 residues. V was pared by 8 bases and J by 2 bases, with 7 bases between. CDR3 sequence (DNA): TGTGCCAGCGGGGCTCCCTACGAGCAGTACTTC. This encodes CASGAPYEQYF.

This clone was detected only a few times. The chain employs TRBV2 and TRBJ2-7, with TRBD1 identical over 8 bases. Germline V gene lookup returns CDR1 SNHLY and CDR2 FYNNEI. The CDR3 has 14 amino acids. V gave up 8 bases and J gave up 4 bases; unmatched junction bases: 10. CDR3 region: CASGARTGWYEQYF. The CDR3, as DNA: TGTGCCAGCGGCGCCAGGACAGGGTGGTACGAGCAGTACTTC.

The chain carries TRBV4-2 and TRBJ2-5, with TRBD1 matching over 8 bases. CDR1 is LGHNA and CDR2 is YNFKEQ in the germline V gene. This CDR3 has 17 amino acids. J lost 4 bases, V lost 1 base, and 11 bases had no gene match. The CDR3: CASSQVAGGWNGETQYF. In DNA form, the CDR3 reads TGTGCCAGCAGCCAAGTGGCAGGGGGCTGGAATGGAGAGACCCAGTACTTC.

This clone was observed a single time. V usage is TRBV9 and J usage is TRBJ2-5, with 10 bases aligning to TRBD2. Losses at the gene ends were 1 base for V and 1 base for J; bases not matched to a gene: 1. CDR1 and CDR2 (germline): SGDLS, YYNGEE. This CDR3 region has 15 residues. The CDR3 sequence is CASSVTSGTQETQYF. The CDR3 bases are TGTGCCAGCAGCGTAACTAGCGGGACCCAAGAGACCCAGTACTTC.

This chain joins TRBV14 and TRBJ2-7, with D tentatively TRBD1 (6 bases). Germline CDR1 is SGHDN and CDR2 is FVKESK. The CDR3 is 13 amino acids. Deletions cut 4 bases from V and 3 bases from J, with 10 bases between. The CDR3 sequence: CASSRTVFYEQYF. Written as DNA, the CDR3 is TGTGCCAGCAGCCGGACAGTCTTCTACGAGCAGTACTTC.

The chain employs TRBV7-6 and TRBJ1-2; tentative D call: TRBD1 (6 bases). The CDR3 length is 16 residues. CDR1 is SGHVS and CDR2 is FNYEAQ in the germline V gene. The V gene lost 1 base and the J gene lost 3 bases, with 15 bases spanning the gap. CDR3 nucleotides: TGTGCCAGCAGCTTAGGGGGGCAGTTTGGGGACTATGGCTACACCTTC. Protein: CASSLGGQFGDYGYTF.

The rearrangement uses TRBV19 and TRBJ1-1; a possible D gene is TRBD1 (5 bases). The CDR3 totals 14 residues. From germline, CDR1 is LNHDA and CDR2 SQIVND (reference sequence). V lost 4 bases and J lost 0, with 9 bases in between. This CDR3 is CASSRGGMNTEAFF. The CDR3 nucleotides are TGTGCCAGTAGTAGGGGCGGTATGAACACTGAAGCTTTCTTT. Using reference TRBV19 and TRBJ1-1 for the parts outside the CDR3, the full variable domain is DGGITQSPKYLFRKEGQNVTLSCEQNLNHDAMYWYRQDPGQGLRLIYYSQIVNDFQKGDIAEGYSVSREKKESFPLTVTSAQKNPTAFYLCASSRGGMNTEAFFGQGTRLTVV.

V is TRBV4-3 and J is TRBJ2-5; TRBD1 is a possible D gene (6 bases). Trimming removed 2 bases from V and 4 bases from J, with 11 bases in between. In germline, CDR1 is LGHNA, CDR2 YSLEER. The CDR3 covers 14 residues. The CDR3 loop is CASSQQGFPETQYF. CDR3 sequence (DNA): TGCGCCAGCAGCCAACAGGGGTTCCCAGAGACCCAGTACTTC.

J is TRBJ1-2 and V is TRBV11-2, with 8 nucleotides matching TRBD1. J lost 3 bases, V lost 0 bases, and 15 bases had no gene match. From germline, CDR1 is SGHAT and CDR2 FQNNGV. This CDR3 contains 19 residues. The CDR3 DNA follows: TGTGCCAGCAGCTTAGAAATTCCCTTGTCAGGGGGCGCTGACTATGGCTACACCTTC. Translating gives CASSLEIPLSGGADYGYTF. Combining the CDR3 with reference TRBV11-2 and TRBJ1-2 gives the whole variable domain EAGVAQSPRYKIIEKRQSVAFWCNPISGHATLYWYQQILGQGPKLLIQFQNNGVVDDSQLPKDRFSAERLKGVDSTLKIQPAKLEDSAVYLCASSLEIPLSGGADYGYTFGSGTRLTVV.

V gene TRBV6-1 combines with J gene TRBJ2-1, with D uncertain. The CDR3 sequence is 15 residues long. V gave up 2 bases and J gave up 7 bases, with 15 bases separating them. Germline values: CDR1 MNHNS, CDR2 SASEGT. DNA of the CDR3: TGTGCCAGCAGTGAAAACAGTTTTGGTAGGAATGAGCAGTTCTTC. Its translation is CASSENSFGRNEQFF.

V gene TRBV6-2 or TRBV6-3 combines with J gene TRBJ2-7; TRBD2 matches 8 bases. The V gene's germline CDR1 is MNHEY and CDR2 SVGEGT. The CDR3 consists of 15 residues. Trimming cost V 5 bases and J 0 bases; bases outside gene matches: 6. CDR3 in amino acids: CASSPSGSRSYEQYF. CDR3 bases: TGTGCCAGCAGTCCAAGCGGGAGTCGCTCCTACGAGCAGTACTTC.

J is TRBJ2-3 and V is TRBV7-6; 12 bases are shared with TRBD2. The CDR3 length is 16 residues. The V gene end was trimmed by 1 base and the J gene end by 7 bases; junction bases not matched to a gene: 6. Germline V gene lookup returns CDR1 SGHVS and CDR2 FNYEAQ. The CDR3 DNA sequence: TGTGCCAGCAGCTTAGGTGCCCTAGCGGGGGGGAATACGCAGTATTTT. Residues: CASSLGALAGGNTQYF.

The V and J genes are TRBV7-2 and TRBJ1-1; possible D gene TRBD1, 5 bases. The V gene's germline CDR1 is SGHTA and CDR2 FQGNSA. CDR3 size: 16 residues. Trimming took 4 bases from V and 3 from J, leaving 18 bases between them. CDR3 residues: CASSSRRGTGDTEAFF. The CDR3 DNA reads TGTGCCAGCAGCTCCCGGCGGGGGACCGGGGACACTGAAGCTTTCTTT.

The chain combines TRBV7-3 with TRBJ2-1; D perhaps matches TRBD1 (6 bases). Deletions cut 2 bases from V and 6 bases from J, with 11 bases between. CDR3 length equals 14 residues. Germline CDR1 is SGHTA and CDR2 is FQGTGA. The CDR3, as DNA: TGTGCCAGCAGCTTATGGGGGACACCCAATGAGCAGTTCTTC. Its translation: CASSLWGTPNEQFF.

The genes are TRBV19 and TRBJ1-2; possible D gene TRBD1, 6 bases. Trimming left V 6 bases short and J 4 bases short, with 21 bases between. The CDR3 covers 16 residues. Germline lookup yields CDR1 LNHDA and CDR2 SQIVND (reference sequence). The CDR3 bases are TGTGCCAGTAGCCTCTCGACAGGATCAGTCGTCTATGGCTACACCTTC. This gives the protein CASSLSTGSVVYGYTF.

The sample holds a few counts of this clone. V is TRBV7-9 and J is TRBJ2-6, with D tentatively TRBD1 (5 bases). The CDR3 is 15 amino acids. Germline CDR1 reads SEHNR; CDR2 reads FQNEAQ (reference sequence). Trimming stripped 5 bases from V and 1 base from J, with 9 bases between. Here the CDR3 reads CASSQDISGANVLTF. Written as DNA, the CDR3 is TGTGCCAGCAGCCAGGACATTTCTGGGGCCAACGTCCTGACTTTC.

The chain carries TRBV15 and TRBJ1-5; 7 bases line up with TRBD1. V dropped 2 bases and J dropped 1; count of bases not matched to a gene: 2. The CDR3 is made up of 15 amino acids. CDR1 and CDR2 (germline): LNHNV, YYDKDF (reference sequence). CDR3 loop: CATSRKGQSNQPQHF. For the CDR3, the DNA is TGTGCCACCAGCAGAAAGGGACAGAGCAATCAGCCCCAGCATTTT.